This TCR beta chain emerged from a study of graft-versus-host responses after intestinal transplantation. Findings and limits, study-wide: GvH clones appeared in recipient marrow, some first in ileum or blood.

Measured with immunoSEQ multiplex PCR; TCRdb has only the in-frame clones, and not every one. The sample shows some 15,000 clones, approximately 59% of them seen only once. V dropped 0 bases and J dropped 8; count of bases not matched to a gene: 7. The CDR3 is made up of 14 amino acids. Germline V gene lookup returns CDR1 SGDLS and CDR2 YYNGEE. Concerning this clone: Its target is unknown.

From the graft tissue, intraepithelial and lamina propria lymphocytes were released through processing. The chain has TRBV9 and TRBJ1-2, with 7 bases aligning to TRBD1. This clonotype was sampled from a human patient who received an intestinal transplant, so some T cells may come from the graft donor. This specimen was ileum tissue, taken 524 days after transplant. This chain's CDR3 is CASSVGRGWEGYTF. CDR3 sequence (DNA): TGTGCCAGCAGCGTAGGCAGGGGGTGGGAAGGCTACACCTTC.